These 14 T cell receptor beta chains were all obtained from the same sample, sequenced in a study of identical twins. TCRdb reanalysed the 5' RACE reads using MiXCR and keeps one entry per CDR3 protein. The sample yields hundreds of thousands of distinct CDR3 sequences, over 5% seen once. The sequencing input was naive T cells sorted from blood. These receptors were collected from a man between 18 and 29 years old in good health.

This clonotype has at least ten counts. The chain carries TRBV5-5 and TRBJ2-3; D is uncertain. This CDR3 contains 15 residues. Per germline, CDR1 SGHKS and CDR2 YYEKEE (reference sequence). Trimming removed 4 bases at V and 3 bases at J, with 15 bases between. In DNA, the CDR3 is TGTGCCAGCAGCCCCATTGGAGCCCGAACAGATACGCAGTATTTT. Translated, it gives CASSPIGARTDTQYF.

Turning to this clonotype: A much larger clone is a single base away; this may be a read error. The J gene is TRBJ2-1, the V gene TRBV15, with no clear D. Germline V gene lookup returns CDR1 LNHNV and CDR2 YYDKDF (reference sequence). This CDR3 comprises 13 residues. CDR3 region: CAVGVVAYNEQIF. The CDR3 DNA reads TGTGCCGTTGGAGTAGTCGCCTACAATGAGCAGATCTTC.

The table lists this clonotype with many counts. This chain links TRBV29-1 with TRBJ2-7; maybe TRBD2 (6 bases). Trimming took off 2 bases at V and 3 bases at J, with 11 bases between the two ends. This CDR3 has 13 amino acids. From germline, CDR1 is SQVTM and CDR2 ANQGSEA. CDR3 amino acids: CSVERGLFYEQYV. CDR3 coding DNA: TGCAGCGTTGAAAGGGGACTCTTCTACGAGCAGTACGTC.

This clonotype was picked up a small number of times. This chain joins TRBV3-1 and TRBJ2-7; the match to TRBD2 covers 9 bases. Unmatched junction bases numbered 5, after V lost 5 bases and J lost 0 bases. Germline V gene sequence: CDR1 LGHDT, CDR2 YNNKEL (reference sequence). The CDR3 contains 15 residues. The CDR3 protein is CASSKTSGPSYEQYF. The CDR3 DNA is TGTGCCAGCAGCAAAACTAGCGGGCCCTCCTACGAGCAGTACTTC.

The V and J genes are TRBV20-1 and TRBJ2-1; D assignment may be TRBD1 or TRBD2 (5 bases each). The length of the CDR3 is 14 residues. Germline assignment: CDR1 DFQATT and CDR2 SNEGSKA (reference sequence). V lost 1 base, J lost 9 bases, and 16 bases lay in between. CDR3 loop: CSARVAGAGGEQFF. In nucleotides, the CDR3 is TGCAGTGCTAGAGTTGCCGGGGCCGGCGGTGAGCAGTTCTTC.

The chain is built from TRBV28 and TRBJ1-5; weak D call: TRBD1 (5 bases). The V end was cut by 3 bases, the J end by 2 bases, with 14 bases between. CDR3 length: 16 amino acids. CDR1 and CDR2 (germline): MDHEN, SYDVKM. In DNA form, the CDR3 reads TGTGCCAGCAGTTTTCTAGCAGGAGGGGGCAATCAGCCCCAGCATTTT. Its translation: CASSFLAGGGNQPQHF.

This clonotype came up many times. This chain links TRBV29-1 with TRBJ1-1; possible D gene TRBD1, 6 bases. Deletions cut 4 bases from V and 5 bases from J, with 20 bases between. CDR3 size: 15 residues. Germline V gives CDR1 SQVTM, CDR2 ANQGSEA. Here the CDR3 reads CSVAFRGSGRTEAFF. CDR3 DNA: TGCAGCGTTGCTTTCAGGGGCTCGGGGAGGACTGAAGCTTTCTTT.

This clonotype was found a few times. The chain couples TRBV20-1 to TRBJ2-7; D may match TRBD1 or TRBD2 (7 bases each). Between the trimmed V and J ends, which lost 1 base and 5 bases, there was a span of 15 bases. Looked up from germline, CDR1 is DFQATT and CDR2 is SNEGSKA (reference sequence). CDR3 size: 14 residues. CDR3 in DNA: TGCAGTGCTAGAGCCCCAGGGGGGGCGAACGAGCAGTACTTC. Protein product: CSARAPGGANEQYF.

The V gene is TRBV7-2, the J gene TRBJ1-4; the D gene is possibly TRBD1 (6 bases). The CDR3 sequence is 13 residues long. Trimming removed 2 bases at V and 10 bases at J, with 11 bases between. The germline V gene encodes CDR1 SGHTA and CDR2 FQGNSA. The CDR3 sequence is CASSLSGVGKLFF. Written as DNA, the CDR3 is TGTGCCAGCAGCTTATCAGGGGTCGGAAAACTGTTTTTT.

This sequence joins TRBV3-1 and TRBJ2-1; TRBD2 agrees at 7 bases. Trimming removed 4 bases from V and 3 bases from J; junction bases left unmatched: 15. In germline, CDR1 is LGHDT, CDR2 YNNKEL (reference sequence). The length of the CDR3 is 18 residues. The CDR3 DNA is TGTGCCAGCAGCCCGGTTATAACCGGCGGGAGAAACTACAATGAGCAGTTCTTC. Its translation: CASSPVITGGRNYNEQFF.

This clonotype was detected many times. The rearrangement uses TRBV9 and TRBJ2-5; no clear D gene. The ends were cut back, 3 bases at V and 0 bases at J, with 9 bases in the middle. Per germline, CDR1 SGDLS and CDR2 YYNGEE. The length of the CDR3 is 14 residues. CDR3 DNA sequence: TGTGCCAGCAGCGAGGCGATGTACCAAGAGACCCAGTACTTC. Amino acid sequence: CASSEAMYQETQYF.

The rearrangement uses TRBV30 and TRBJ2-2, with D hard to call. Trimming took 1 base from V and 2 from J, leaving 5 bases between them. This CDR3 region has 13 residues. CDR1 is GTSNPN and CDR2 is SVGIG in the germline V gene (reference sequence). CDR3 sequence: CAWSAQNTGELFF. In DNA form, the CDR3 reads TGTGCCTGGAGTGCGCAAAACACCGGGGAGCTGTTTTTT.

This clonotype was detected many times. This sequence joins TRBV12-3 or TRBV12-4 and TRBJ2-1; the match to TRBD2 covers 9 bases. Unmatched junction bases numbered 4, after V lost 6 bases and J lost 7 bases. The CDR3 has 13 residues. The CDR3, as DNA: TGTGCCAGCAGATATAGCGGGGGAAATGAGCAGTTCTTC. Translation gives CASRYSGGNEQFF.

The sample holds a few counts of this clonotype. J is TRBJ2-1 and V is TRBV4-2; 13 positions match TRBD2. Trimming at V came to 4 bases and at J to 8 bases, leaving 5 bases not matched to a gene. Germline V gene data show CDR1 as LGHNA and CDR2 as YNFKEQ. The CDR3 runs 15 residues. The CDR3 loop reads CASSPGLAGLDEQFF. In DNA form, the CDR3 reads TGTGCCAGCAGCCCGGGACTAGCGGGACTCGATGAGCAGTTCTTC.